Listed below are T cell receptor beta chains from one sample, sequenced in a study of shared clonotypes between healthy human individuals. TCRdb's table, derived via immunoSEQ multiplex PCR, lists solely in-frame clones and lacks some. The sample lists around 2,000,000 clones; approximately 95% were seen once. Input material: naive CD8+ T cells sorted from blood. The receptors shown here come from a man between 18 and 35 years old in good health. Each CDR3 is given with its conserved first and last residue. The order of the fields is CDR3 protein, CDR3 DNA, clone size, D gene, J gene, V gene. The D gene is left open where the match is weak. For some rows the clone size is stated as once, few or many, or as a class when expanded; others skip it.

CASSDRGYEQYF | TGTGCCAGCAGTGACAGGGGGTACGAGCAGTACTTC | NA | TRBD1 | TRBJ2-7 | TRBV5-4
CASSQTTDLTYEQYF | TGCGCCAGCAGCCAGACGACCGACCTGACCTACGAGCAGTACTTC | NA | NA | TRBJ2-7 | TRBV4-1
CASSYQVTGTGYTF | TGTGCCAGCAGTTATCAGGTGACAGGGACTGGCTACACCTTC | NA | TRBD1 | TRBJ1-2 | TRBV6-5
CSVEVRFQETQYF | TGCAGCGTTGAAGTCAGATTCCAAGAGACCCAGTACTTC | NA | NA | TRBJ2-5 | TRBV29-1
CASSSGTGNYGYTF | TGTGCCAGCAGCTCGGGGACAGGGAACTATGGCTACACCTTC | NA | TRBD1 | TRBJ1-2 | TRBV5-4
CAWSPFAGEPADTQYF | TGTGCCTGGAGTCCATTTGCGGGGGAGCCGGCGGATACGCAGTATTTT | NA | TRBD2 | TRBJ2-3 | TRBV30
CASSLGLAVLNEQFF | TGTGCCAGCAGCTTGGGACTAGCGGTTTTGAATGAGCAGTTCTTC | NA | TRBD2 | TRBJ2-1 | TRBV5-6
CASSLFTGYTEAFF | TGTGCCAGCAGCTTATTCACAGGCTACACTGAAGCTTTCTTT | NA | NA | TRBJ1-1 | TRBV7-9
CASSSATSSYNSPLHF | TGTGCCAGCAGTTCAGCAACGAGCTCCTATAATTCACCCCTCCACTTT | NA | NA | TRBJ1-6 | TRBV28
CASSTDRVSPLHF | TGTGCCAGCAGTACGGACAGGGTTTCACCCCTCCACTTT | NA | TRBD1 | TRBJ1-6 | TRBV27
CASSYSWTANYEQYF | TGTGCCAGCAGTTACTCTTGGACTGCTAACTACGAGCAGTACTTC | NA | NA | TRBJ2-7 | TRBV6-5
CASSPRGEAYNSPLHF | TGTGCCAGCAGCCCCAGGGGGGAAGCTTATAATTCACCCCTCCACTTT | few | TRBD1 | TRBJ1-6 | TRBV13
CASSLLFITGELFF | TGTGCCAGCAGCCTGCTCTTTATCACCGGGGAGCTGTTTTTT | once | NA | TRBJ2-2 | TRBV7-8
CAWKVGYEQYF | TGTGCCTGGAAGGTTGGATACGAGCAGTACTTC | once | NA | TRBJ2-7 | TRBV30
CASSPWTGGVYEQYF | TGTGCCAGCAGCCCTTGGACAGGGGGCGTCTACGAGCAGTACTTC | NA | TRBD1 | TRBJ2-7 | TRBV7-9
CASSLRGAHTEAFF | TGTGCCAGCAGCTTACGAGGGGCGCACACTGAAGCTTTCTTT | NA | NA | TRBJ1-1 | TRBV13
CASSVVDVADKNIQYF | TGTGCCAGCAGCGTAGTCGACGTTGCGGACAAAAACATTCAGTACTTC | NA | NA | TRBJ2-4 | TRBV9
CSVEDRGRDTTF | TGCAGCGTTGAAGACAGGGGGCGCGATACCACCTTC | NA | TRBD1 | TRBJ1-2 | TRBV29-1
CASSPGAGGPDTDTQYF | TGTGCCAGCAGCCCGGGAGCGGGGGGGCCTGATACAGATACGCAGTATTTT | once | TRBD2 | TRBJ2-3 | TRBV7-9
CASSLPDSPNYNEQFF | TGTGCCAGCAGCTTACCCGACTCACCTAACTACAATGAGCAGTTCTTC | NA | NA | TRBJ2-1 | TRBV11-2
CASSNRDDSNQPQHF | TGTGCCAGTAGTAACCGGGACGATAGCAATCAGCCCCAGCATTTT | NA | NA | TRBJ1-5 | TRBV19
CASSPISSDTQYF | TGTGCCAGCAGCCCTATTTCATCGGATACGCAGTATTTT | NA | NA | TRBJ2-3 | TRBV5-6
CASSVEGQGLDTIYF | TGTGCCAGCAGCGTAGAGGGACAAGGGCTGGACACCATATATTTT | NA | NA | TRBJ1-3 | TRBV9
CASSRSAQGFTTDTQYF | TGTGCCAGCAGCCGATCGGCCCAGGGGTTTACTACAGATACGCAGTATTTT | NA | NA | TRBJ2-3 | TRBV7-9
CASSPRSQETQYF | TGTGCCAGCAGCCCCCGCAGCCAAGAGACCCAGTACTTC | NA | NA | TRBJ2-5 | TRBV7-9
CASSSTSGRPDEQFF | TGTGCCAGCAGTTCGACTAGCGGGAGGCCGGATGAGCAGTTCTTC | NA | TRBD2 | TRBJ2-1 | TRBV27
CAIGAAGGEQFF | TGTGCCATCGGAGCCGCAGGGGGTGAGCAGTTCTTC | NA | TRBD1 | TRBJ2-1 | TRBV10-3
CASSLVGVPYEQYF | TGTGCCAGCAGCTTAGTTGGCGTCCCCTACGAGCAGTACTTC | NA | NA | TRBJ2-7 | TRBV7-9
CASSLRTATDLTNYGYTF | TGTGCCAGCAGTTTAAGGACAGCTACCGATCTCACTAACTATGGCTACACCTTC | NA | NA | TRBJ1-2 | TRBV28